A single sample gave rise to the 21 T cell receptor beta chains below, sequenced in a study of blood T cell repertoires in COVID-19. Generated by immunoSEQ multiplex PCR, the TCRdb table keeps only in-frame clones and is missing some. The sample has about 150,000 clones; 84% are singletons. The sequenced sample consisted of peripheral blood. The receptors here all came from a man aged 70 or older with acute or convalescent COVID-19.

V usage is TRBV28 and J usage is TRBJ1-1; tentative D call: TRBD1 (6 bases). The CDR3 contains 14 residues. Trimming took 6 bases from V and 14 from J, leaving 25 bases between them. Germline assignment: CDR1 MDHEN and CDR2 SYDVKM. The CDR3 DNA reads as TGTGCCAGCAGCCAACCTCGGACAGCCGTCTCGTGGTTCTTT. This translates into CASSQPRTAVSWFF.

The chain employs TRBV6-4 and TRBJ2-7; TRBD2 matches at 11 bases. V lost 6 bases and J lost 6; bases outside the gene matches: 7. The CDR3 has 14 residues. The germline V gene encodes CDR1 MRHNA and CDR2 SNTAGT. CDR3 residues: CASSPGLAVGEQYF. The CDR3 nucleotides read TGTGCCAGCAGCCCGGGACTAGCGGTAGGCGAGCAGTACTTC.

In its sample, this clone was seen once. The rearrangement links TRBV10-3 to TRBJ2-7; 10 nucleotides match TRBD2. In germline, CDR1 is ENHRY, CDR2 SYGVKD. The J segment lost 4 bases and the V segment lost 8 bases, leaving 8 bases of the junction unmatched. CDR3 length: 14 residues. DNA for the CDR3: TGTGCCATCGCTCCCCTAGCGGGAGCATACGAGCAGTACTTC. This codes for CAIAPLAGAYEQYF.

This clone came up a few times. The chain recombines TRBV15 with TRBJ1-1; no clear D. The CDR3 sequence is 16 residues long. V gave up 2 bases and J gave up 7 bases, with 20 bases separating them. Germline CDR1 reads LNHNV; CDR2 reads YYDKDF (reference sequence). This CDR3 is CATSRPPAATSLEAFF. In nucleotides, the CDR3 is TGTGCCACCAGCAGACCTCCGGCGGCCACCAGTCTTGAAGCTTTCTTT.

This rearrangement joins TRBV4-1 to TRBJ1-3; maybe TRBD1 (6 bases). This CDR3 comprises 17 residues. Germline values: CDR1 MGHRA, CDR2 YSYEKL. V lost 0 bases and J 0 bases, leaving 12 bases between the germline ends. DNA for the CDR3: TGCGCCAGCAGCCAAGATCGGGGGGGCCACTCTGGAAACACCATATATTTT. Protein product: CASSQDRGGHSGNTIYF.

The rearrangement links TRBV11-1 to TRBJ2-7; 8 bases fit TRBD2. The ends lost 4 bases at V and 2 bases at J; junction bases unmatched: 7. CDR3 length: 15 residues. In germline, CDR1 is SGHAT, CDR2 FQDESV (reference sequence). The CDR3 nucleotides are TGTGCCAGCAGCTCCCTCGGGGGGGTCGCCTACGAGCAGTACTTC. Translation gives CASSSLGGVAYEQYF. Together with reference TRBV11-1 and TRBJ2-7, the CDR3 gives the full variable domain: EAEVAQSPRYKITEKSQAVAFWCDPISGHATLYWYRQILGQGPELLVQFQDESVVDDSQLPKDRFSAERLKGVDSTLKIQPAELGDSAMYLCASSSLGGVAYEQYFGPGTRLTVT.

This clone was counted once. The gene calls are TRBV11-2 and TRBJ2-3; 8 bases agree with TRBD2. The V and J ends lost 5 bases and 6 bases, in that order; junction bases with no gene match: 7. The CDR3 is 14 amino acids. Germline CDR1 SGHAT, CDR2 FQNNGV. The CDR3 is CASSVQRGRDTQYF. The CDR3 DNA is TGTGCCAGCAGCGTCCAGCGGGGGCGGGATACGCAGTATTTT.

The rearrangement links TRBV7-3 to TRBJ1-2, with TRBD1 identical over 7 bases. Germline V CDR1 and CDR2: SGHTA, FQGTGA. This CDR3 comprises 14 residues. The J segment lost 7 bases and the V segment lost 4 bases, leaving 9 bases of the junction unmatched. The CDR3 is CASSSSSYRGGYTF. Written as DNA, the CDR3 is TGTGCCAGCAGCTCTTCATCCTACAGGGGTGGCTACACCTTC.

The V call is TRBV3-1 (or the pseudogene TRBV3-2), the J call TRBJ2-1; TRBD2 agrees at 8 bases. CDR1 and CDR2 from the germline V gene are LGHDT and YNNKEL (reference sequence). This CDR3 spans 17 amino acids. The J segment lost 4 bases and the V segment lost 4 bases, leaving 12 bases of the junction unmatched. CDR3 residues: CASSRPDSREDYNEQFF. The CDR3 DNA sequence: TGTGCCAGCAGCCGCCCCGATTCGCGGGAGGATTACAATGAGCAGTTCTTC.

The genes are TRBV5-1 and TRBJ2-2; 12 bases are shared with TRBD1. The ends lost 4 bases at V and 6 bases at J; junction bases unmatched: 10. The CDR3 has 17 amino acids. In germline, CDR1 is SGHRS, CDR2 YFSETQ. For the CDR3, the DNA is TGCGCCAGCAGCCCGGGACAGGGGGCGCTGACGGCCGGGGAGCTGTTTTTT. Its translation: CASSPGQGALTAGELFF.

This chain uses TRBV11-2 with TRBJ1-5; 7 bases fit TRBD1. The V gene's germline CDR1 is SGHAT and CDR2 FQNNGV. Germline trimming cut 5 bases from V and 9 bases from J; bases unmatched to any gene: 7. The CDR3 is made up of 13 amino acids. The CDR3 coding sequence is TGTGCCAGCAGCCAGGACAGGCAAGGGCCCCAGCATTTT. Translating gives CASSQDRQGPQHF.

The chain is built from TRBV29-1 and TRBJ2-5; 15 positions match TRBD2. V lost 6 bases to trimming and J lost 4 bases; unmatched junction nucleotides: 0. CDR3 length equals 13 residues. The germline CDR1 and CDR2 sequences are SQVTM and ANQGSEA. Here the CDR3 DNA reads TGCAGCGTGGGACTAGCGGGAGGAGAGACCCAGTACTTC. It yields the protein CSVGLAGGETQYF.

V and J are TRBV19 and TRBJ2-7; 10 nucleotides match TRBD2. The CDR3 is made up of 18 amino acids. V dropped 3 bases and J dropped 0; count of bases not matched to a gene: 11. Germline V gives CDR1 LNHDA, CDR2 SQIVND (reference sequence). The CDR3 sequence is CASSMRLAGALHSYEQYF. CDR3 in DNA: TGTGCCAGTAGTATGAGGCTAGCGGGAGCTTTGCACTCCTACGAGCAGTACTTC.

This chain links TRBV5-8 with TRBJ1-5, with D tentatively TRBD1 (6 bases). Germline values: CDR1 SGHTS, CDR2 YDEGEE. The CDR3 is 13 amino acids. V was clipped by 2 bases and J by 4 bases, with 7 bases between them. The DNA of the CDR3 is TGTGCCAGCAGCTTACAGGGAAATCAGCCCCAGCATTTT. Translating gives CASSLQGNQPQHF.

The rearrangement joins TRBV21-1 to TRBJ2-2; the D call TRBD1 from the table was never checked on the DNA. TRBV21-1 is termed a pseudogene. This CDR3 is built from 20 residues. CDR3 region: CASSKYGRGVAADDTGELFF. In DNA form, the CDR3 reads TGTGCCAGCAGCAAATATGGCAGGGGGGTAGCGGCAGATGACACCGGGGAGCTGTTTTTT.

The rearrangement joins TRBV9 to TRBJ1-5; D not certain. V was pared by 3 bases and J by 4 bases, with 5 bases between. The CDR3 consists of 12 residues. Germline assignment: CDR1 SGDLS and CDR2 YYNGEE. This chain's CDR3 is CASSDGNQPQHF. The CDR3 DNA reads TGTGCCAGCAGCGACGGGAATCAGCCCCAGCATTTT.

The chain joins TRBV5-1 to TRBJ2-2; D may be TRBD1 (5 bases). Trimming took off 0 bases at V and 5 bases at J, with 11 bases between the two ends. Germline V CDR1 and CDR2: SGHRS, YFSETQ. This CDR3 is built from 15 residues. The CDR3 bases are TGCGCCAGCAGCTTGGGACAGATCCGGACCGGGGAGCTGTTTTTT. Its protein is CASSLGQIRTGELFF.

In this sample, this clone turned up once. The V gene is TRBV27, the J gene TRBJ1-1; no clear D gene. Germline V gene data show CDR1 as MNHEY and CDR2 as SMNVEV (reference sequence). Deletions cut 1 base from V and 10 bases from J, with 13 bases between. This CDR3 contains 13 residues. CDR3 protein: CASSLLRGTGAFF. The CDR3 DNA is TGTGCCAGCAGTTTATTACGGGGTACGGGAGCTTTCTTT.

Only a few counts were recorded for this clone. The chain couples TRBV7-2 to TRBJ1-2, with TRBD1 identical over 7 bases. The CDR3 is 14 amino acids. V lost 5 bases and J lost 7; bases outside the gene matches: 10. Germline V gene data show CDR1 as SGHTA and CDR2 as FQGNSA. CDR3 nucleotide sequence: TGTGCCAGCAGCACCCAGACAGGGCAGGGTGGCTACACCTTC. Amino acid sequence: CASSTQTGQGGYTF.

A remark on this clone: The same CDR3 arises from other DNA sequences in this sample as well. The chain employs TRBV3-1 (or the pseudogene TRBV3-2) and TRBJ2-7; TRBD1 matches 11 bases. The CDR3 contains 13 residues. Trimming removed 4 bases from V and 5 bases from J; junction bases left unmatched: 1. The germline gives CDR1 LGHDT, CDR2 YNNKEL (reference sequence). The CDR3 region is CASSRDRGDEQYF. The CDR3, as DNA: TGTGCCAGCAGCCGGGACAGGGGGGACGAGCAGTACTTC.

The rearrangement uses TRBV5-1 and TRBJ1-3, with TRBD1 as a possible D gene (5 bases). This CDR3 contains 16 residues. The V gene's germline CDR1 is SGHRS and CDR2 YFSETQ. Trimming removed 5 bases from V and 0 bases from J, with 15 bases in between. The CDR3 DNA reads as TGCGCCAGCAGTCAAGGTGGGGCAATCTCTGGAAACACCATATATTTT. It encodes CASSQGGAISGNTIYF.